The sample holds a few counts of the clone carrying this T cell receptor (beta chain). The antigen is not known. Alongside a J-beta primer mix, a sample-barcoded 5' primer served in a second PCR lasting 7 to 11 cycles. A tag from a template-switch adaptor with 12 random nucleotides marked each cDNA molecule. Each CDR3 protein gets one entry after TCRdb re-called the 5' RACE reads with MiXCR. This repertoire shows about 2 million distinct CDR3 sequences, less than 50% found once; its top ten account for over 2%. Healthy Caucasian individuals from Russia aged about 6 to 95 served as donors. Peripheral blood was drawn, about 9.7 milliliters per donor. This entry comes from a study of blood T cells in healthy people across ages. Study-wide points: The recorded TCR beta diversity per million T cells decreased in a roughly linear manner with age.

In germline, CDR1 is MDHEN, CDR2 SYDVKM. The CDR3 covers 12 residues. V was shortened by 8 bases and J by 3 bases, with 11 bases between the two germline ends. The source material was blood. The J gene is TRBJ2-7, the V gene TRBV28; D assignment may be TRBD1 or TRBD2 (5 bases each). This receptor was obtained from a middle-aged woman in good health. The CDR3 reads CASVGTYYEQYF. The CDR3 DNA follows: TGTGCCAGCGTTGGGACCTACTACGAGCAGTACTTC.